Detailed here is one T cell receptor beta chain. Its antigen is not identified. The data were taken from a study of cytomegalovirus exposure and HLA in healthy donors. Overall study findings and caveats: Of the V segments, some could not be distinguished, including TRBV6-2 and TRBV6-3, and were excluded. In a later analysis, the majority of CMV-associated beta chains seemingly showed HLA restriction. The productive fraction for most TCR beta V segments was about 90% or about 30% in an earlier analysis.

This CDR3 spans 12 amino acids. The V end was cut by 4 bases, the J end by 7 bases, with 8 bases between. CDR1 is MNHNS, CDR2 SASEGT, per germline. Primers: 60 Vbeta forward and 13 Jbeta reverse. Original processing notes: Unique TCR beta chains totaled roughly 79 million in a later count, with around 11 million of them shared. The data were produced by immunoSEQ multiplex PCR, yet TCRdb's version contains in-frame clones alone and is incomplete. V, J and clone size were drawn from that table, and D and trimming were deduced from the DNA. The sample features 150,000 to 200,000 clones, with about 2% in its top ten.

The receptor comes from a man aged 25-40 years in good health and CMV-seronegative. This chain links TRBV6-1 with TRBJ2-1, with D unresolved. Sequenced: PBMCs. This CDR3 reads CASSAQRNEQFF. DNA of the CDR3: TGTGCCAGCAGTGCCCAGAGGAATGAGCAGTTCTTC.